This T cell receptor beta chain was retrieved from a study of blood T cells in healthy people across ages. Sample-barcoded 5' priming and a J-beta primer mix drove a second PCR of about 6 to 12 cycles. TCRdb processed the 5' RACE reads anew with MiXCR; each CDR3 protein has one entry. The sample records about 1.1 million distinct CDR3 sequences, under 40% being singletons. The length of the CDR3 is 13 residues. Aged roughly 6 to 100, donors were systemically healthy Caucasians from Russia. The chain has TRBV12-3 or TRBV12-4 and TRBJ2-1, with a possible D match to TRBD2 (6 bases). The last part of the DNA fits TRBJ2-7 better; the J call may be wrong. This TCR came from a man younger than 30 in good health. The specimen sequenced was blood. The chain's CDR3 is CASSTGLYNEQYF. The DNA of the CDR3 is TGTGCCAGCAGTACCGGACTATACAATGAGCAGTACTTC.